This T cell receptor (beta chain) was obtained from a study of blood T cell repertoires in COVID-19. From germline, CDR1 is SGDLS and CDR2 YYNGEE. With 2 bases clipped from V and 1 base from J, the junction kept 3 bases outside the gene matches. This CDR3 spans 16 amino acids. Using immunoSEQ multiplex PCR, the repertoire was profiled, and TCRdb retains in-frame clones only, with some absent. The sample includes 95,000 to 130,000 clones, 90% seen only once; the top ten take 1.8%. The source material was peripheral blood. This sequence joins TRBV9 and TRBJ2-2, with 9 bases lining up with TRBD1. This clonotype originated in a human donor with active COVID-19. The donor label of this sample is uncertain. Here the CDR3 reads CASSVRTGVNTGELFF. The CDR3 DNA is TGTGCCAGCAGCGTTCGGACAGGGGTGAACACCGGGGAGCTGTTTTTT.